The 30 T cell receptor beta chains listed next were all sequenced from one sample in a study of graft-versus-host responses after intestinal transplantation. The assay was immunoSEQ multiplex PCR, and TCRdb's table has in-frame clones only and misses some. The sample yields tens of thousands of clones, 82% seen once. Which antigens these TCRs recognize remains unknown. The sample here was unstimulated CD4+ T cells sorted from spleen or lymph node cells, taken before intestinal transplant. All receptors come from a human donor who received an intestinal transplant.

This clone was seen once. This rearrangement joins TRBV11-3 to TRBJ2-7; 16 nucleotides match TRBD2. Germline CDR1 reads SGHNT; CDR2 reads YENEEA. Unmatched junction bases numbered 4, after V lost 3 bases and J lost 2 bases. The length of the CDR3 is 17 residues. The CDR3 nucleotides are TGTGCCAGCAGCTTGGGGACTAGCGGGAGGGGAACCTACGAGCAGTACTTC. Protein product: CASSLGTSGRGTYEQYF.

CDR3 sequence reads: CASSVEQAQETQYF. DNA of the CDR3: TGTGCCAGCAGCGTAGAACAGGCCCAAGAGACCCAGTACTTC. The V call is TRBV9, the J call TRBJ2-5; possibly TRBD1 for D (5 bases). Trimming removed 0 bases from V and 1 base from J, with 7 bases in between. There are 14 residues in the CDR3. From germline, CDR1 is SGDLS and CDR2 YYNGEE.

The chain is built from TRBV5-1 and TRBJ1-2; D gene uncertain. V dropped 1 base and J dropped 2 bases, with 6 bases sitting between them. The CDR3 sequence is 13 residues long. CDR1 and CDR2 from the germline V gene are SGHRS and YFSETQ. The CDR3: CASSLNVNYGYTF. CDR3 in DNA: TGCGCCAGCAGCTTGAATGTAAACTATGGCTACACCTTC.

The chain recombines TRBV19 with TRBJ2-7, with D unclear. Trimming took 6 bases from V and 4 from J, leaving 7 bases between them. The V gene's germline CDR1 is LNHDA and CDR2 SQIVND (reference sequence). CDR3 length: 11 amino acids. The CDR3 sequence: CASRTQYEQYF. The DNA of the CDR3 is TGTGCCAGTAGGACTCAGTACGAGCAGTACTTC.

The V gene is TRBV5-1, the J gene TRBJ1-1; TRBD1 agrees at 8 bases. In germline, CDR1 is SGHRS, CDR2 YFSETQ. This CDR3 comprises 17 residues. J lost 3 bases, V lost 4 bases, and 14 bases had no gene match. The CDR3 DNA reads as TGCGCCAGCAGCCGATCAGGGGGCGCGGTTGGGGACACTGAAGCTTTCTTT. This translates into CASSRSGGAVGDTEAFF.

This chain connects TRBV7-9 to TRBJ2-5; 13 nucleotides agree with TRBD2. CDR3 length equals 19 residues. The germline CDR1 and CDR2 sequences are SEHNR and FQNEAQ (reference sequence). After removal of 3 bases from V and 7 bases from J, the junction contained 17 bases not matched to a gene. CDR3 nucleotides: TGTGCCAGCAGCTTCTCGGGACTAGCGGGATCAAGTCCGGGACGGACCCAGTACTTC. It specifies CASSFSGLAGSSPGRTQYF.

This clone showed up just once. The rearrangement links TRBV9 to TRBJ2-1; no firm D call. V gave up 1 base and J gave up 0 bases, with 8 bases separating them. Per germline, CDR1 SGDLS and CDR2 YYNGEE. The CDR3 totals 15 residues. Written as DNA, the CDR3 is TGTGCCAGCAGCGTATTGGGAAACTCCTACAATGAGCAGTTCTTC. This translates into CASSVLGNSYNEQFF.

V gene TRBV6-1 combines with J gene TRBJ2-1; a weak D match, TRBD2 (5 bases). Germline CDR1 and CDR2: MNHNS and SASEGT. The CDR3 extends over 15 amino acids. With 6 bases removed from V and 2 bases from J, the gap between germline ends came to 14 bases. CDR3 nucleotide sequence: TGTGCCAGCAGCCCGGAGCGGCACCCCTACAATGAGCAGTTCTTC. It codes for CASSPERHPYNEQFF.

The CDR3 DNA follows: TGTGCCAGCAGTTTGGCGGGGCTCTACGAGCAGTACTTC. Translating gives CASSLAGLYEQYF. The chain carries TRBV6-6 and TRBJ2-7, with D perhaps matching TRBD2 (6 bases). CDR1 is MNHNY, CDR2 SVGAGI, per germline (reference sequence). The CDR3 spans 13 residues. Trimming removed 4 bases from V and 3 bases from J, with 10 bases in between.

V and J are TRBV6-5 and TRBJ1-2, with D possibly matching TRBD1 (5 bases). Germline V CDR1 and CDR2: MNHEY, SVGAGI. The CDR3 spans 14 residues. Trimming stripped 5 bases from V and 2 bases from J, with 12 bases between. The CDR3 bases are TGTGCCAGCAGTGAGGGCAGGGAAAACTATGGCTACACCTTC. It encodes CASSEGRENYGYTF.

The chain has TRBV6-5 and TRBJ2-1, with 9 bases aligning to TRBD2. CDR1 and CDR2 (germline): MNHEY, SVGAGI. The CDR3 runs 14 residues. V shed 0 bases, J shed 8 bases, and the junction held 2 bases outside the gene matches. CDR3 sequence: CASSYSRGGDEQFF. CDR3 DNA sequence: TGTGCCAGCAGTTACTCGCGGGGGGGGGATGAGCAGTTCTTC.

The CDR3: CATQGEGSNEQFF. The CDR3 DNA is TGTGCCACCCAAGGGGAGGGAAGCAATGAGCAGTTCTTC. This rearrangement joins TRBV11-3 to TRBJ2-1; 7 nucleotides match TRBD2. The ends lost 10 bases at V and 6 bases at J; junction bases unmatched: 9. The CDR3 runs to 13 residues. In germline, CDR1 is SGHNT, CDR2 YENEEA.

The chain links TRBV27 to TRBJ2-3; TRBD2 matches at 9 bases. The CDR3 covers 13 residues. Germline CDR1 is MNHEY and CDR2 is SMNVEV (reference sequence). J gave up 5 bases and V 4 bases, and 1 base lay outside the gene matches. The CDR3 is CASSWTSVDTQYF. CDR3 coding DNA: TGTGCCAGCAGTTGGACTAGCGTAGATACGCAGTATTTT.

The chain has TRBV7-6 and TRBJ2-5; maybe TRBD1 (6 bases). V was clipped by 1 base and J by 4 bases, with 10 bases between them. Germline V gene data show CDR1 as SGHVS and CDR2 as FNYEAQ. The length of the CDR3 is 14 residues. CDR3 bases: TGTGCCAGCAGCTTAGACAGGGAGATAGAGACCCAGTACTTC. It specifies CASSLDREIETQYF.

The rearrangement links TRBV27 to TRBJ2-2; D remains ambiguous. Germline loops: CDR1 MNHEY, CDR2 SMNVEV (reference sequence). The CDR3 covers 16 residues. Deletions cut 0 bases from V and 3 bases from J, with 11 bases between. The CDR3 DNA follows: TGTGCCAGCAGTTTATCGGTGACACTTCACACCGGGGAGCTGTTTTTT. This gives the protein CASSLSVTLHTGELFF.

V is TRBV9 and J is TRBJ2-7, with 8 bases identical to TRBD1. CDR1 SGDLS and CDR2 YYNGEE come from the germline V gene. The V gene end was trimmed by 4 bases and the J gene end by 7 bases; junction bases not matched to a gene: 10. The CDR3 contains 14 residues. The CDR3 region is CASSPLGQGGEQYF. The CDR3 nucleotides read TGTGCCAGCAGCCCCCTTGGACAGGGAGGAGAGCAGTACTTC.

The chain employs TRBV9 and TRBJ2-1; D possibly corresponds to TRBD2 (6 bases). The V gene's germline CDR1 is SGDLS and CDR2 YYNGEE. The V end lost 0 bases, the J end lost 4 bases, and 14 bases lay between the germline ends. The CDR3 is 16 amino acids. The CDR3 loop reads CASSVGVGGLYNEQFF. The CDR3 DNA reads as TGTGCCAGCAGCGTAGGGGTGGGAGGACTATACAATGAGCAGTTCTTC.

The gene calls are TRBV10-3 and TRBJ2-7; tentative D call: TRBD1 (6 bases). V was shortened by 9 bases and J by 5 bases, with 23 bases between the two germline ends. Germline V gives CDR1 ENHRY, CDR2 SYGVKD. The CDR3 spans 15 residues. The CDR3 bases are TGTGCCATATCAGGCCCCGAGCCAGGGGTCGACGAGCAGTACTTC. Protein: CAISGPEPGVDEQYF.

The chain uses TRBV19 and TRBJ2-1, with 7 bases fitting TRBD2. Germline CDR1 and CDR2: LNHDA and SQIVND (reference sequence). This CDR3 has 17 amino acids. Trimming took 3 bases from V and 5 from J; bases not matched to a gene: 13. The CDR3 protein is CASSIMFGGRFDNEQFF. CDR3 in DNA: TGTGCCAGTAGTATTATGTTCGGCGGGAGATTCGACAATGAGCAGTTCTTC. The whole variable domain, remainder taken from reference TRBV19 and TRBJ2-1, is DGGITQSPKYLFRKEGQNVTLSCEQNLNHDAMYWYRQDPGQGLRLIYYSQIVNDFQKGDIAEGYSVSREKKESFPLTVTSAQKNPTAFYLCASSIMFGGRFDNEQFFGPGTRLTVL.

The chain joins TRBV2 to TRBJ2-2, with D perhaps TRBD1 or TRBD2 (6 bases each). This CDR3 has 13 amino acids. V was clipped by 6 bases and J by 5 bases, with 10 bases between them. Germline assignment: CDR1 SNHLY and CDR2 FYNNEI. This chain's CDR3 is CASRRGATGELFF. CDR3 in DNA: TGTGCCAGCAGGAGGGGGGCAACCGGGGAGCTGTTTTTT.

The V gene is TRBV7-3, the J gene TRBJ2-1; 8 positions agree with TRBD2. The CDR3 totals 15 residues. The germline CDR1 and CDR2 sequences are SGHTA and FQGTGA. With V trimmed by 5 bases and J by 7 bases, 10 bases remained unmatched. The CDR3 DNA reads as TGTGCCAGCAGCCCAGGGTCAGGGACTAGGAATGAGCAGTTCTTC. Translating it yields CASSPGSGTRNEQFF.

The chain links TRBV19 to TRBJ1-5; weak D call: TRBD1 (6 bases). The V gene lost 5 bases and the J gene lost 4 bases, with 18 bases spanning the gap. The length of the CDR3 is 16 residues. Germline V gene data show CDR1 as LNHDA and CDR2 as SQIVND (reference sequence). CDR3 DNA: TGTGCCAGTAGTTTGGGGGGCCCGGGGCAAAATCAGCCCCAGCATTTT. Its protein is CASSLGGPGQNQPQHF.

The CDR3 here is CASSQTPSTGEQYF. The CDR3 DNA sequence: TGTGCCAGCAGCCAAACCCCCTCCACAGGCGAGCAGTACTTC. The V call is TRBV11-2, the J call TRBJ2-7; the D gene is possibly TRBD1 (5 bases). V shed 5 bases and J shed 6 bases, with 17 bases lying between them. The CDR3 totals 14 residues. The germline gives CDR1 SGHAT, CDR2 FQNNGV.

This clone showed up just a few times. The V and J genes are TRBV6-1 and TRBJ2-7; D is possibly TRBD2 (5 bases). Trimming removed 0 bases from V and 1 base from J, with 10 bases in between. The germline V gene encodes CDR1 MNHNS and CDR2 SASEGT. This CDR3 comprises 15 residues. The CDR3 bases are TGTGCCAGCAGTGAAGCGCTATCGGGGTCCTACGAGCAGTACTTC. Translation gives CASSEALSGSYEQYF.

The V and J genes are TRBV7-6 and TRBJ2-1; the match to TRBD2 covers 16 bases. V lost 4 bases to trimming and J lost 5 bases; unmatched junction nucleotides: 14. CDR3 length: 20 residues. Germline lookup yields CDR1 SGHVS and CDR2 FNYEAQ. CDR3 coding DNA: TGTGCCAGCAGCTCCAAATCGGGGACTAGCGGGAGGGCCCTACACAATGAGCAGTTCTTC. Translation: CASSSKSGTSGRALHNEQFF.

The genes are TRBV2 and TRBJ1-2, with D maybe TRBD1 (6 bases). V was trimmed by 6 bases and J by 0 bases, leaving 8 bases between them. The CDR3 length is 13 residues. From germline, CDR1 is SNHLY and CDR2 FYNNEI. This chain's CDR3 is CASSGQTNYGYTF. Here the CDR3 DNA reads TGTGCCAGCAGCGGACAGACTAACTATGGCTACACCTTC. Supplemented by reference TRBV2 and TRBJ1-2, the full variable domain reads EPEVTQTPSHQVTQMGQEVILRCVPISNHLYFYWYRQILGQKVEFLVSFYNNEISEKSEIFDDQFSVERPDGSNFTLKIRSTKLEDSAMYFCASSGQTNYGYTFGSGTRLTVV.

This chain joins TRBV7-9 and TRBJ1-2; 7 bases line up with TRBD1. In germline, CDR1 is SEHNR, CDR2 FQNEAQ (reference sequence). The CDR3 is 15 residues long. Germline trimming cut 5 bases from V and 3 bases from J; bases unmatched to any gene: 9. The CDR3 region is CASSARIRGDYGYTF. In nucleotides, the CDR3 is TGTGCCAGCAGCGCGAGGATCAGGGGGGACTATGGCTACACCTTC.

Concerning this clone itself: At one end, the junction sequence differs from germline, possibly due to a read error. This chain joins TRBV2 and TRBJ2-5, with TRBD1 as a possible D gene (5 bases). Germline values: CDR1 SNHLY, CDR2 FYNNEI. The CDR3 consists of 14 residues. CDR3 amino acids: CASIEGWGRETQYF. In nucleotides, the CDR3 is TGTGCCAGCATTGAAGGGTGGGGCCGGGAGACCCAGTACTTC.

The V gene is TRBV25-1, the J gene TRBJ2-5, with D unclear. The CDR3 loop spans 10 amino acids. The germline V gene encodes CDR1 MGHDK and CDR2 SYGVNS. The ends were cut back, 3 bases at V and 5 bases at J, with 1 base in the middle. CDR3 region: CASSEETQYF. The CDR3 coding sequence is TGTGCCAGCAGTGAGGAGACCCAGTACTTC.

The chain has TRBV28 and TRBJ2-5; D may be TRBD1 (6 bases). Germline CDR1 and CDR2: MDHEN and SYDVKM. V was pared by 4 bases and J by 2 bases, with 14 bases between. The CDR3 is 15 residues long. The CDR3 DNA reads TGTGCCAGCAGTTCCCCTCGGACAGCACAAGAGACCCAGTACTTC. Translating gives CASSSPRTAQETQYF.